A selection of T cell receptor beta chains follows, all from one sample in a study of CD8+ T cells in alopecia areata. Libraries were prepared by immunoSEQ multiplex PCR; TCRdb keeps only in-frame clonotypes and omits some of them. Among some 170,000 clones listed, 50% to 75% were seen once. The sample here was CD4+ T cells sorted from blood, taken between weeks 55 and 70, from a patient treated with tofacitinib. All receptors derive from a human donor with alopecia areata. The conserved cysteine and the conserved F or W are not part of the CDR3 here. Fields, in order: CDR3 length, J gene, V gene, CDR3 protein.

>12|TRBJ1-2|TRBV5-6
ASSDLRTSYGYT
>12|TRBJ1-6|TRBV25-1
ASSEQGYNSPLH
>10|TRBJ2-3|TRBV9
ASSERTDTQY
>13|TRBJ2-2|TRBV15
ATSAERGFTGELF
>12|TRBJ2-6|TRBV5-1
ASTVVSGANVLT
>12|TRBJ1-1|TRBV29-1
SVNRGALNTEAF
>10|TRBJ2-5|TRBV29-1
SVEPNQETQY
>10|TRBJ1-1|TRBV29-1
SLGQRNTEAF
>14|.|TRBV11-3
ASSPGLAANSYEQY
>12|TRBJ2-3|TRBV5-1
ASSWGTSTDTQY
>13|TRBJ2-4|TRBV29-1
SVLAEPPGKNIQY
>11|TRBJ2-7|TRBV29-1
SAGGITSYEQY
>10|TRBJ1-2|TRBV7-9
ASSLAKVGYT
>12|TRBJ1-2|TRBV29-1
SVEGDVRNYGYT
>12|TRBJ1-5|TRBV19
ASSRFLGNQPQH
>10|TRBJ1-5|TRBV6-1
ASREQGQPQH
>14|TRBJ2-5|TRBV4-1
ASSQAWAGGQETQY
>12|TRBJ2-5|TRBV7-9
ASSKGTDQETQY
>13|TRBJ2-1|TRBV30
AWSAQRISYNEQF
>13|TRBJ2-5|TRBV7-9
ASSLGLGMGETQY
>10|TRBJ2-7|TRBV2
ASSVYGYEQY
>12|TRBJ1-1|TRBV4-1
ASSRVGGGPEAF
>14|TRBJ2-7|TRBV29-1
SVRHPGAPGKGEQY
>11|TRBJ2-7|TRBV9
ASSSRDRDEQY